The sequence of this TCR beta chain was determined in a study of T cell responses to AZD1222 COVID-19 vaccine (dated by TCRdb to the early 2020s). Regarding the research as a whole: A total of just over 230 trial participants underwent TCR sequencing, of whom 207 had received two doses of AZD1222 and approximately 26 had received two doses of the MenACWY control vaccine. Trial participants were enrolled by age into 18-55, 56-69 and 70-plus year subgroups, with around 150, 28 and 57 TCR-sequenced participants respectively. General conclusions and limits of the study: In the small 56-69-year group, the increase in depth fell short of significance, most likely because of low power. The whole spike protein was spanned by vaccine-associated CD4 TCRs, and dominant responses were seen in regions 160-218 and 743-854. Participants were mostly white British, with more females than males. The authors suggested clonal diversity may have been underestimated. Reportedly, close to half of the unique spike-specific TCRs recognized epitopes lying outside the regions that are mutated in the B.1.351 and B.1.1.7 variants. Conclusions about previously exposed vaccinees are limited because only a handful of AZD1222 recipients were SARS-CoV-2 seropositive at baseline. After two AZD1222 doses, both the breadth and the depth of spike-specific TCRs were significantly higher than at day 0 and than in MenACWY recipients. Because no day 14 peak-response samples were available, the repertoires could be characterized only after the peak T cell response.

The CDR3 regions of human TCRbeta chains were analyzed by immunosequencing. On the study's bioinformatics: TCRs in the repertoires were compared against a reference library of SARS-CoV-2-specific TCRs that had been generated with the MIRA antigen-specificity platform. Breadth was defined as the fraction of unique TCRs that were SARS-CoV-2-associated, and depth was defined as the fraction of total T cells that were SARS-CoV-2-associated. Using the MIRA data, each spike-specific TCR was mapped to the spike region that the TCR reacts to and placed in a CD4 or CD8 class. Log10-transformed breadth and depth values were compared by one-way ANOVA with Sidak's multiple comparisons tests. Drawn from immuneACCESS, this table holds only the in-frame rearrangements with V and J called that TCRdb kept. Clones are partly lost; checked studies trace under half to an unresolved V gene and leave the rest unexplained. V and J calls and clone size come straight from that table; D and trimming were deduced from the DNA. The sample records roughly 270,000 clones, 90% to 95% of which are singletons. The ten largest clonotypes hold roughly 0.51% of the sample.

For CDR1 and CDR2, the germline V gene lists WSHSY and SAAADI. The CDR3 contains 15 residues, cysteine and phenylalanine counted. The read is trimmed to its CDR3 DNA, 45 bases read in frame from base 1. V lost 3 bases and J lost 3 bases; the stretch between them is 9 bases long. The sample's time point label, decoded: about 28 days (+/-7) after the second vaccine dose. AZD1222 recipients whose second dose came at about 4 weeks and those whose second dose came at about 12 weeks were combined into one group, since spike-specific TCR depth and breadth did not differ between the two schedules. The vaccinee samples were drawn from two UK trials, COV001 and COV002, one of which was a single-blind randomized controlled phase 2/3 trial testing AZD1222 (ChAdOx1 nCoV-19) in healthy adults. For TCRbeta chain sequencing, PBMC samples were collected from trial participants at day 0 and at day 28 after the second dose.

A word on this clone: The target of this receptor is not known. Base qualities are missing; no much larger clone stands one base away.

The material sequenced was peripheral blood, taken 28 days after the second AZD1222 dose. The sequence joins TRBV10-2 to TRBJ1-6; the D segment cannot be called with confidence. The clonotype originates from an adult who received the AZD1222 COVID-19 vaccine. The CDR3 in this case is CASSEGRLYNSPLHF. The DNA reads as follows: TGCGCCAGCAGTGAAGGGCGCCTCTATAATTCACCCCTCCACTTT.